This TCR beta chain was obtained from a study of neurological immune-mediated disorders. With 10-nucleotide random UMIs included, cDNA was synthesized by 5'RACE. In TCRdb, the 5' RACE reads were re-called with MiXCR into one record per CDR3 protein. The table lists 35,000 to 40,000 distinct CDR3 sequences, almost 7.5% of them singletons. This clonotype was counted at least ten times. The antigen remains unidentified. The V and J ends lost 2 bases and 0 bases respectively, with 13 bases between them. The CDR3 has 16 residues. Germline V gene lookup returns CDR1 MGHRA and CDR2 YSYEKL. Study-level results: HTLV-1-associated myelopathy had the most TCR clonal expansion, while multiple sclerosis had the least, a level that fell below healthy controls.

Volunteers at a blood bank in Maryland, USA, were the healthy controls. 2 million PBMCs stored at -80 C were the source of the unsorted libraries. The sequenced sample consisted of PBMCs. This sequence originates from a woman in her thirties or forties in good health. The chain combines TRBV4-1 with TRBJ1-1, with D perhaps TRBD1 (6 bases). The CDR3 DNA follows: TGCGCCAGCAGCCAATTCGGAGACAGGCTGAACACTGAAGCTTTCTTT. As protein: CASSQFGDRLNTEAFF.